This paragraph covers one TCR beta chain sequence. The source of the sample is a study of blood T cell repertoires in COVID-19. The CDR3 contains 15 residues. Germline trimming cut 4 bases from V and 5 bases from J; bases unmatched to any gene: 7. Per the germline V gene, CDR1 is LNHNV and CDR2 is YYDKDF (reference sequence). TCRdb's table, derived via immunoSEQ multiplex PCR, lists solely in-frame clones and lacks some. The sample gives 20,000 to 25,000 clones, under 90% of which show up once; less than 20% is in the top ten. The sample comprised peripheral blood. The TCR sequence derives from a woman aged 80 or older with acute or convalescent COVID-19. This chain connects TRBV15 to TRBJ1-2, with TRBD1 matching over 10 bases. CDR3 bases: TGTGCCACCAGCACTAGGGGACAGGGGAGGTATGGCTACACCTTC. It yields the protein CATSTRGQGRYGYTF.